The text below deals with one TCR beta chain. This sample is drawn from a study of blood T cell repertoires in COVID-19. Germline V CDR1 and CDR2: GTSNPN, SVGIG (reference sequence). With V trimmed by 2 bases and J by 4 bases, 3 bases remained unmatched. There are 14 residues in the CDR3. In the authors' workflow: Estimation of nucleated cell counts relied on the amplification of reference gene primers. The assay was immunoSEQ multiplex PCR, and TCRdb's table has in-frame clones only and misses some. Clonal size and the V and J genes are those of that table, whereas D and trimming came from the DNA. The sample holds roughly 110,000 clones; around 80% are singletons and the top ten take 6.2%.

Specimen: peripheral blood. The chain couples TRBV30 to TRBJ1-2, with 11 bases lining up with TRBD1. This TCR derives from a man older than 75 with COVID-19, enrolled during active disease. CDR3 protein: CAWSWTGGGYGYTF. For the CDR3, the DNA is TGTGCCTGGAGTTGGACAGGGGGCGGCTATGGCTACACCTTC. Full variable domain (outside the CDR3, taken from reference TRBV30 and TRBJ1-2): SQTIHQWPATLVQPVGSPLSLECTVEGTSNPNLYWYRQAAGRGLQLLFYSVGIGQISSEVPQNLSASRPQDRQFILSSKKLLLSDSGFYLCAWSWTGGGYGYTFGSGTRLTVV.